This entry lists 7 T cell receptor beta chains sequenced from one sample in a study of shared clonotypes between healthy human individuals. It was CD45RO-negative cells, positively selected for CCR7, that made up naive CD8 cells, with terminally differentiated effector memory CD45RA+ cells excluded. Data came from immunoSEQ multiplex PCR; TCRdb stores just in-frame clones and leaves some out. The table records about 580,000 clones, roughly 98% of them present only once. Sequencing used naive CD8+ T cells sorted from blood. The origin of the receptors is a man in his thirties or forties in good health.

The rearrangement joins TRBV9 to TRBJ2-5, with 9 bases fitting TRBD2. CDR3 length equals 15 residues. V lost 4 bases and J lost 0; bases outside the gene matches: 4. From germline, CDR1 is SGDLS and CDR2 YYNGEE. DNA of the CDR3: TGTGCCAGCAGCCCCCGACTAGCGGACCAAGAGACCCAGTACTTC. Protein product: CASSPRLADQETQYF.

The chain combines TRBV7-2 with TRBJ2-7; TRBD1 aligns across 11 bases. This CDR3 comprises 13 residues. Germline CDR1 SGHTA, CDR2 FQGNSA. The junction had 4 bases not matched to a gene; V was cut back by 7 bases and J by 5 bases. In nucleotides, the CDR3 is TGTGCCAGCACAAGGGACAGGGGGGACGAGCAGTACTTC. Translated, it gives CASTRDRGDEQYF.

The chain joins TRBV6-1 to TRBJ2-5; D is possibly TRBD2 (6 bases). Deletions cut 3 bases from V and 0 bases from J, with 11 bases between. The CDR3 is 15 residues long. Germline CDR1 MNHNS, CDR2 SASEGT. The CDR3 DNA reads TGTGCCAGCAGTGAGGGGAGGAGGTACCAAGAGACCCAGTACTTC. It encodes CASSEGRRYQETQYF.

The genes are TRBV7-6 and TRBJ2-3; 7 nucleotides agree with TRBD1. The CDR3 is 17 residues long. CDR1 and CDR2 (germline): SGHVS, FNYEAQ. Trimming took 5 bases from V and 2 from J; bases not matched to a gene: 13. CDR3 amino acids: CASSLERTGYFTDTQYF. The CDR3 bases are TGTGCCAGCAGCCTAGAACGGACAGGTTACTTCACAGATACGCAGTATTTT.

The chain has TRBV11-1 and TRBJ1-1; no clear D gene. The CDR3 is 12 amino acids. Germline V gives CDR1 SGHAT, CDR2 FQDESV (reference sequence). The V end lost 4 bases, the J end lost 7 bases, and 10 bases lay between the germline ends. The CDR3 is CASSSAGNEAFF. CDR3 DNA: TGTGCCAGCAGCTCCGCGGGCAATGAAGCTTTCTTT.

This chain uses TRBV4-1 with TRBJ2-3; D is undetermined. This CDR3 is 16 amino acids long. Germline V CDR1 and CDR2: MGHRA, YSYEKL. The V gene lost 4 bases and the J gene lost 0 bases, with 14 bases spanning the gap. Here the CDR3 reads CASSPAVVESTDTQYF. DNA for the CDR3: TGCGCCAGCAGCCCCGCTGTGGTGGAGAGCACAGATACGCAGTATTTT.

This chain links TRBV4-1 with TRBJ2-7, with D unresolved. The CDR3 loop spans 14 amino acids. Germline V gives CDR1 MGHRA, CDR2 YSYEKL. The V and J ends lost 2 bases and 0 bases respectively, with 8 bases between them. CDR3 DNA sequence: TGCGCCAGCAGCCAAATACAATTCTCCTACGAGCAGTACTTC. Protein product: CASSQIQFSYEQYF.